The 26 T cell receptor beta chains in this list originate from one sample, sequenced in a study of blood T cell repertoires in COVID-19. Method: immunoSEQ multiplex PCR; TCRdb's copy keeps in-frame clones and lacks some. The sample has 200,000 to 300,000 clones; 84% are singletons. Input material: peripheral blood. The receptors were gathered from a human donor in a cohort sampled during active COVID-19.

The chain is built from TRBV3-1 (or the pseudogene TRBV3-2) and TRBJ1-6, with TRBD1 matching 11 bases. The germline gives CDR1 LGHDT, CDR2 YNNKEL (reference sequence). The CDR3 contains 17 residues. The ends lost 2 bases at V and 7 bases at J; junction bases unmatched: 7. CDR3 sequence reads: CASSQRAGQGANSPLHF. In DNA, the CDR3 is TGTGCCAGCAGCCAAAGAGCCGGACAGGGGGCAAATTCACCCCTCCACTTT.

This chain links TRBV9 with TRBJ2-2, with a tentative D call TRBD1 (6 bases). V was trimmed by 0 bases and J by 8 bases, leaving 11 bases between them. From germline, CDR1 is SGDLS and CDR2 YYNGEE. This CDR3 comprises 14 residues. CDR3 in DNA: TGTGCCAGCAGCGTAGTACAGGGTGCTGGGGAGCTGTTTTTT. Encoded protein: CASSVVQGAGELFF.

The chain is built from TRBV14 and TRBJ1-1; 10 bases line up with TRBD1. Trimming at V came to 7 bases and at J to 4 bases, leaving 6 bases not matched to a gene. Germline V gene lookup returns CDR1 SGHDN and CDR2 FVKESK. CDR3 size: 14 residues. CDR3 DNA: TGTGCCAGCACACGGGACAGGGGCGGCACTGAAGCTTTCTTT. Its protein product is CASTRDRGGTEAFF.

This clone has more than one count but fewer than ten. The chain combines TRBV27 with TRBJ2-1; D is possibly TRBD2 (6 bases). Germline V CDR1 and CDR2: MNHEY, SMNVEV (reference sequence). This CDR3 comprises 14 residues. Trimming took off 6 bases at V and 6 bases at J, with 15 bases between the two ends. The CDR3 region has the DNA TGTGCCAGCAGACTTAGCGGCAACTTCAATGAGCAGTTCTTC. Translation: CASRLSGNFNEQFF.

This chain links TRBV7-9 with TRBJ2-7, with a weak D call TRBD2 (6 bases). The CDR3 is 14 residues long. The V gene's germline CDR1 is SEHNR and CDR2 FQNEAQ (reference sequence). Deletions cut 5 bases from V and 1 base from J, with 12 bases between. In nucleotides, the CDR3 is TGTGCCAGCAGCCATGGGGGGTTTTCCTACGAGCAGTACTTC. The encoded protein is CASSHGGFSYEQYF.

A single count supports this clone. The CDR3 DNA follows: TGCAGTGCTAGTGACCGGGACAGACGTGTAGAGACCCAGTACTTC. Protein sequence: CSASDRDRRVETQYF. This sequence joins TRBV20-1 and TRBJ2-5; the match to TRBD1 covers 7 bases. With 3 bases clipped from V and 4 bases from J, the junction kept 11 bases outside the gene matches. Germline CDR1 and CDR2: DFQATT and SNEGSKA (reference sequence). This CDR3 spans 15 amino acids.

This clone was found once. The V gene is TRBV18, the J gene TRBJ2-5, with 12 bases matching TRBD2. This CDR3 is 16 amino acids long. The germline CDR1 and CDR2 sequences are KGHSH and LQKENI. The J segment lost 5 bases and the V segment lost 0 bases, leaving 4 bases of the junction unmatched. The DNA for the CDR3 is TGTGCCAGCTCACCACCGTCGCTAGCGGGAGGGGAGACCCAGTACTTC. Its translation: CASSPPSLAGGETQYF.

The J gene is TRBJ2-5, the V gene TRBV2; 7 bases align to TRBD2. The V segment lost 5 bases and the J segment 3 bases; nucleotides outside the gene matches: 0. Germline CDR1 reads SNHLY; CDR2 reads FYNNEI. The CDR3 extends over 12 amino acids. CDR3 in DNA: TGTGCCAGCAGTCGGGGGGAAGAGACCCAGTACTTC. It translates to CASSRGEETQYF.

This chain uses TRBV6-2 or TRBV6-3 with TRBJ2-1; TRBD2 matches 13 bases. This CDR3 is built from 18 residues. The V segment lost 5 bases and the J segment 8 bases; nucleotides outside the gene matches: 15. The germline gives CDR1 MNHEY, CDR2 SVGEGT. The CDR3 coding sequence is TGTGCCAGCAGTAAAAGACTAGCGGGAGGCCCGGGTAAGGATGAGCAGTTCTTC. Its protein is CASSKRLAGGPGKDEQFF.

CDR3 amino acids: CATSFGNSPLHF. The DNA of the CDR3 is TGTGCCACCAGTTTCGGTAATTCACCCCTCCACTTT. The V call is TRBV15, the J call TRBJ1-6, with D unclear. V was pared by 6 bases and J by 6 bases, with 6 bases between. This CDR3 has 12 amino acids. Germline CDR1 LNHNV, CDR2 YYDKDF (reference sequence).

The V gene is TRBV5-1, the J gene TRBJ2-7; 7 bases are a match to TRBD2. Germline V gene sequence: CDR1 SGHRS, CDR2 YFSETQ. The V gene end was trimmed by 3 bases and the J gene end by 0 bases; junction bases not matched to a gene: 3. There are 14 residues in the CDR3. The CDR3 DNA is TGCGCCAGCAGCTCTAGCGGAAGCTCCTACGAGCAGTACTTC. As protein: CASSSSGSSYEQYF.

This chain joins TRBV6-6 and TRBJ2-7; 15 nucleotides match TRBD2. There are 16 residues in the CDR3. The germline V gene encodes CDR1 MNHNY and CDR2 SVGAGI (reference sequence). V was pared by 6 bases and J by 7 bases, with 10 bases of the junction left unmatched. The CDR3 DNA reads TGTGCCAGCAGGGGACTAGCGGGGGGCCCTGCCTGGGAGCAGTACTTC. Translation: CASRGLAGGPAWEQYF.

The CDR3 is CASSYGLANEQFF. The CDR3 coding sequence is TGTGCCAGCAGCTACGGACTCGCGAATGAGCAGTTCTTC. V usage is TRBV5-5 and J usage is TRBJ2-1; weak D call: TRBD2 (5 bases). Germline V gene sequence: CDR1 SGHKS, CDR2 YYEKEE (reference sequence). V was shortened by 3 bases and J by 7 bases, with 11 bases between the two germline ends. The CDR3 sequence is 13 residues long.

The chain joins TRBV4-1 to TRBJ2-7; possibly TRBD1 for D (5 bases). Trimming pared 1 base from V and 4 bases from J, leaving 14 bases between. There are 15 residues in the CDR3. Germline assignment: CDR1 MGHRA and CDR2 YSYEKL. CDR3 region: CASSQVNVGQYEQYF. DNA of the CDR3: TGCGCCAGCAGCCAAGTTAATGTGGGGCAATACGAGCAGTACTTC.

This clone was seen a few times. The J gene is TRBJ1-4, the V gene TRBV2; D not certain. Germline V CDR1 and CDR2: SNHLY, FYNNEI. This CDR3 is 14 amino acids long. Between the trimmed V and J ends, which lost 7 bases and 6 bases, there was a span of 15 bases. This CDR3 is CASTRTVLDEKLFF. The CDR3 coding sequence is TGTGCCAGCACCCGGACTGTCCTTGATGAAAAACTGTTTTTT.

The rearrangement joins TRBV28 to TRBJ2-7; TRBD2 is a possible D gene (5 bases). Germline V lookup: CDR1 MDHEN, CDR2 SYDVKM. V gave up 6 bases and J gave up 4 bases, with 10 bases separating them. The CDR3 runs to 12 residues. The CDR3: CASSVGVYEQYF. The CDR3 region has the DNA TGTGCCAGCAGCGTCGGGGTTTACGAGCAGTACTTC.

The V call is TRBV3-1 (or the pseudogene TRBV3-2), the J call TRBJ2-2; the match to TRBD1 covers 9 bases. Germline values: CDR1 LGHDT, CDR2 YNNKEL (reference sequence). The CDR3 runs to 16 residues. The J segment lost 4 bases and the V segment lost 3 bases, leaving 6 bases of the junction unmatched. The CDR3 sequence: CASSQGQGRGTGELFF. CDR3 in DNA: TGTGCCAGCAGCCAGGGACAGGGTCGAGGCACCGGGGAGCTGTTTTTT.

In nucleotides, the CDR3 is TGTGCCAGCAGCTTATCGGTGGTTTACACCGGGGAGCTGTTTTTT. Translated: CASSLSVVYTGELFF. The rearrangement links TRBV7-9 to TRBJ2-2; D is unresolved. Germline V gene lookup returns CDR1 SEHNR and CDR2 FQNEAQ (reference sequence). With 2 bases removed from V and 3 bases from J, the gap between germline ends came to 10 bases. The CDR3 is made up of 15 amino acids.

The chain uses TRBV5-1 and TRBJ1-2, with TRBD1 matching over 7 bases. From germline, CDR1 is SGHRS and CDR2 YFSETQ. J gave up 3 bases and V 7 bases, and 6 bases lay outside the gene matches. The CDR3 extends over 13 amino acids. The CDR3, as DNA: TGCGCCAGCGGGCTGACAGGGCACTATGGCTACACCTTC. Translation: CASGLTGHYGYTF. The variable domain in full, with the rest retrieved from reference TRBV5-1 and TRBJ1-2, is KAGVTQTPRYLIKTRGQQVTLSCSPISGHRSVSWYQQTPGQGLQFLFEYFSETQRNKGNFPGRFSGRQFSNSRSEMNVSTLELGDSALYLCASGLTGHYGYTFGSGTRLTVV.

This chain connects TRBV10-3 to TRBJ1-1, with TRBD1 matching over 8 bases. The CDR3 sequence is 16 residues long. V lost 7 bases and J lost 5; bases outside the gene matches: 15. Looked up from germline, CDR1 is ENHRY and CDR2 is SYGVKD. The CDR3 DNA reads TGTGCCATCACCAATAGACAGGGGATAAAGGGGACTGAAGCTTTCTTT. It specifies CAITNRQGIKGTEAFF.

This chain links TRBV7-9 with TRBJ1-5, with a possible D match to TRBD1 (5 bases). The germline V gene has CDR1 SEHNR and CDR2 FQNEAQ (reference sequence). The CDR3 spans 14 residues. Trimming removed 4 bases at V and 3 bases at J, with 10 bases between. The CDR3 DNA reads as TGTGCCAGCAGCTACGACAGCAACAATCAGCCCCAGCATTTT. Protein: CASSYDSNNQPQHF.

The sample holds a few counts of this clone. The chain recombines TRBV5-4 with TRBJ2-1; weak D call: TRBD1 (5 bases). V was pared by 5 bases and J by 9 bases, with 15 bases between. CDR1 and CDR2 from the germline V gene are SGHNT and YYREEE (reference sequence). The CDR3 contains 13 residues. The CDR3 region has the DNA TGTGCCAGCAGTGCAGGGTATCAGGGTGAGCAGTTCTTC. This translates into CASSAGYQGEQFF.

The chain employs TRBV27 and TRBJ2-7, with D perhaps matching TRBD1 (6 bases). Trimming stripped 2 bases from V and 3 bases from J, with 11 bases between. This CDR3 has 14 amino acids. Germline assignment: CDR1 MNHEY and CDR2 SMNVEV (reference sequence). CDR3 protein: CASSLRDTGYEQYF. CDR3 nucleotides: TGTGCCAGCAGTTTACGGGACACGGGCTACGAGCAGTACTTC.

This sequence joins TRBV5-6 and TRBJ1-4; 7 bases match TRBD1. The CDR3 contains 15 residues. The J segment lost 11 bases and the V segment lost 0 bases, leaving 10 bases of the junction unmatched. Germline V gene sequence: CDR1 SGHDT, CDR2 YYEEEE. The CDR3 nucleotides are TGTGCCAGCAGCTTGGGAAGACAGGGTTGGGGGAAACTGTTTTTT. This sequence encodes CASSLGRQGWGKLFF.

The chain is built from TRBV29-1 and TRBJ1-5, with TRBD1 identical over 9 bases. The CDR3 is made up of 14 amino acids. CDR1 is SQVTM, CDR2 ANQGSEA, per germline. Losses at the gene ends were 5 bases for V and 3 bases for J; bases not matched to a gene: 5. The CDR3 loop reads CSVWTGVDNQPQHF. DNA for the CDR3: TGCAGCGTTTGGACAGGGGTGGACAATCAGCCCCAGCATTTT.

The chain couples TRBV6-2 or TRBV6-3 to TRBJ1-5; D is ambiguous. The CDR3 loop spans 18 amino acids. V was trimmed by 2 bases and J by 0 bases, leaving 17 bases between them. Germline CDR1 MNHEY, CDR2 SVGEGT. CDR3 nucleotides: TGTGCCAGCAGTTACGGTATAGATCTGAATTATAGCAATCAGCCCCAGCATTTT. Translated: CASSYGIDLNYSNQPQHF.